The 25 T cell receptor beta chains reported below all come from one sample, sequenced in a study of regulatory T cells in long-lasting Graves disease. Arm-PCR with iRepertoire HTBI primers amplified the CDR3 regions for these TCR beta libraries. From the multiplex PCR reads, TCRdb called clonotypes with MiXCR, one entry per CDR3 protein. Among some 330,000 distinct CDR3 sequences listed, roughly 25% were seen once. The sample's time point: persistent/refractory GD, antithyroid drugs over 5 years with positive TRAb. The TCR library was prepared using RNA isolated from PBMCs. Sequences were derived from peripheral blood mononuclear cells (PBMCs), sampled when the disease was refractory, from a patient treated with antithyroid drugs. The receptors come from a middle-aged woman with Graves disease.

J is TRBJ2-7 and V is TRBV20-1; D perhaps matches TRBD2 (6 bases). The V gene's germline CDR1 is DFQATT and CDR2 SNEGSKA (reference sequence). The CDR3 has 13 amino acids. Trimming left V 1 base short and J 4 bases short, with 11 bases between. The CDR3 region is CSARGDSDYEQYF. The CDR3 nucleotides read TGCAGTGCTAGAGGGGACTCAGATTACGAGCAGTACTTC.

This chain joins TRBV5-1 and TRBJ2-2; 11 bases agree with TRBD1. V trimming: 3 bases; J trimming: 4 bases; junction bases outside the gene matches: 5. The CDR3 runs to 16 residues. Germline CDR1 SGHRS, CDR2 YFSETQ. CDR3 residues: CASSSWTGGGTGELFF. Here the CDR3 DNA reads TGCGCCAGCAGCTCCTGGACAGGGGGCGGCACCGGGGAGCTGTTTTTT.

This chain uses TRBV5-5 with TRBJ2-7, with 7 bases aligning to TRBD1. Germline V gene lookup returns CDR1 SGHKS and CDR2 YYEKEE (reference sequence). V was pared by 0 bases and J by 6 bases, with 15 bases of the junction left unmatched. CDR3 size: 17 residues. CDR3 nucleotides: TGTGCCAGCAGCTTGGAGAGACAGGGAATGAATCTACGCGAGCAGTACTTC. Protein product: CASSLERQGMNLREQYF.

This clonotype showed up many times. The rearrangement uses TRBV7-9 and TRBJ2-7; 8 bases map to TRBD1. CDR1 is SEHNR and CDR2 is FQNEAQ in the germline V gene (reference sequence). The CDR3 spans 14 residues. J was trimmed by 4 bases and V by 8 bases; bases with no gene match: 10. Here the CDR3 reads CASANPGQVYEQYF. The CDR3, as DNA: TGTGCCAGCGCCAACCCGGGACAGGTTTACGAGCAGTACTTC.

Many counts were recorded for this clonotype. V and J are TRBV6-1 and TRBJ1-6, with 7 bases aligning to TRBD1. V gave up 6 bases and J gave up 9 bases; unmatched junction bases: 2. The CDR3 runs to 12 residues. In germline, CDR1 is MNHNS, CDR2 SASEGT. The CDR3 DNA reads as TGTGCCAGCAGGGCAGGGGGTTCACCCCTCCACTTT. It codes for CASRAGGSPLHF.

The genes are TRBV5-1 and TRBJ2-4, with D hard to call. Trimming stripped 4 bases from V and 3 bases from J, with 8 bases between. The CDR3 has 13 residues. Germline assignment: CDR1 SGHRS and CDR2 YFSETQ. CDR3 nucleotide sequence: TGCGCCAGCAGCGGTCAAAGCAAAAACATTCAGTACTTC. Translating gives CASSGQSKNIQYF.

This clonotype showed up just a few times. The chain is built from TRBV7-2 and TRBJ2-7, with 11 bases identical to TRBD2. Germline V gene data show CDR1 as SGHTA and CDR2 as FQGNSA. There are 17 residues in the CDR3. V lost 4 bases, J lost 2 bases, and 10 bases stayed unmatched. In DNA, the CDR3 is TGTGCCAGCAGCTCCATGACTAGCGGGACACTTCCCTACGAGCAGTACTTC. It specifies CASSSMTSGTLPYEQYF.

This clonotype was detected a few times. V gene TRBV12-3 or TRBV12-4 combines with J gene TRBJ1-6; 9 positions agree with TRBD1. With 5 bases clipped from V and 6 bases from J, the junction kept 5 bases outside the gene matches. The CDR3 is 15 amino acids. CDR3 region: CASSAQGAGNSPLHF. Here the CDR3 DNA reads TGTGCCAGCAGTGCACAGGGGGCCGGTAATTCACCCCTCCACTTT.

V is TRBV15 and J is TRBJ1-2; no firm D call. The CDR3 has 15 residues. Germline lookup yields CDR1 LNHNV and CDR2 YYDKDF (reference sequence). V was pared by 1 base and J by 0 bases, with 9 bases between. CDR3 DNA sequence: TGTGCCACCAGCAGAGTGGTAGCAGCTAACTATGGCTACACCTTC. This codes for CATSRVVAANYGYTF.

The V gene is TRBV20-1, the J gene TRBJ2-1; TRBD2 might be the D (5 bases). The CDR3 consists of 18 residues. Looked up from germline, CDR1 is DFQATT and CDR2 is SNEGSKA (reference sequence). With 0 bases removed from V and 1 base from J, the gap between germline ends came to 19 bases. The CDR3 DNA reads TGCAGTGCTAGAGATTCGGGCGGGCCTTGGGTTTCCTACAATGAGCAGTTCTTC. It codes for CSARDSGGPWVSYNEQFF.

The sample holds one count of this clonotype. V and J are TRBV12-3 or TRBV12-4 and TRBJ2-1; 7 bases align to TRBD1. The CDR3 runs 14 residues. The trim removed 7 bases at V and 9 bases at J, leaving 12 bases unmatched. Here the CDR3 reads CASTTGDTASEQFF. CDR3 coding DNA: TGTGCCAGCACCACAGGGGACACAGCCAGTGAGCAGTTCTTC.

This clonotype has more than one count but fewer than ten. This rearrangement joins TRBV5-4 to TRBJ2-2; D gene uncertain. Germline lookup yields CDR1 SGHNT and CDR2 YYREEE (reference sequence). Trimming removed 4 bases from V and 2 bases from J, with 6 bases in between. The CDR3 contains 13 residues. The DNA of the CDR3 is TGTGCCAGCAGCGATTATAACACCGGGGAGCTGTTTTTT. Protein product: CASSDYNTGELFF. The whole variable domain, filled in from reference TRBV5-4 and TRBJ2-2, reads ETGVTQSPTHLIKTRGQQVTLRCSSQSGHNTVSWYQQALGQGPQFIFQYYREEENGRGNFPPRFSGLQFPNYSSELNVNALELDDSALYLCASSDYNTGELFFGEGSRLTVL.

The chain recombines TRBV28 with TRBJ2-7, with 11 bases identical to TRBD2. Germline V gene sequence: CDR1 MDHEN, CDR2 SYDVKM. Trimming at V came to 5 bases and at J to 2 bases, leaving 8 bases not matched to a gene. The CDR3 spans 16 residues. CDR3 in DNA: TGTGCCAGCAGTGAACTAGCGGGAGTTCAACCCTACGAGCAGTACTTC. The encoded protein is CASSELAGVQPYEQYF.

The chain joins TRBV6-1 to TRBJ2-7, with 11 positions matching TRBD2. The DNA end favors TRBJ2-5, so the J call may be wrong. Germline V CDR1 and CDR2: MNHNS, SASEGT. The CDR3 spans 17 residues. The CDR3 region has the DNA TGTGCCAGCAGTGAACTAGCGGGAGGCTCGAACCAAGAGACCCAGTACTTC. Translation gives CASSELAGGSNQETQYF.

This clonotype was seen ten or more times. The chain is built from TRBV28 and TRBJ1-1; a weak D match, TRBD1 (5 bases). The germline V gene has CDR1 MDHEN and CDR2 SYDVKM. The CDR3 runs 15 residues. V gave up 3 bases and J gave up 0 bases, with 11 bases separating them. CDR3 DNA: TGTGCCAGCAGTTTCCGGGGCATCATGAACACTGAAGCTTTCTTT. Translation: CASSFRGIMNTEAFF.

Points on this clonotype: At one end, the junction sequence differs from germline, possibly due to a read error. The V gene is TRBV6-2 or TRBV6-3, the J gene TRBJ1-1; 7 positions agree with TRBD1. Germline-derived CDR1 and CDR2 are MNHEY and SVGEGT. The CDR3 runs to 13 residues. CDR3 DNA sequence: TGTGCCGGCAGTCTGTCAGGGGGGACTGAAGCTTTCTTT. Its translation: CAGSLSGGTEAFF.

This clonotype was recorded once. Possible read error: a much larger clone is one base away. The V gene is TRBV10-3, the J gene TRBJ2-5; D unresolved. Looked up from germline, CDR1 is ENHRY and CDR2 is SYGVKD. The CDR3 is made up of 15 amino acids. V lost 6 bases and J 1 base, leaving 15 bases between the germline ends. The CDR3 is CAISPGGATQETQYF. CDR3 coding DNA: TGTGCCATCAGCCCGGGCGGAGCGACCCAAGAGACCCAGTACTTC.

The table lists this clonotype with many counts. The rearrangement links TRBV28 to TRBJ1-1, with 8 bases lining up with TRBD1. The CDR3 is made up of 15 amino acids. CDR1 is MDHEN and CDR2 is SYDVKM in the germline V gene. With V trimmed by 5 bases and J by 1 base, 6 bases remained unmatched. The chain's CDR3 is CASSVTGGKNTEAFF. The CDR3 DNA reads TGTGCCAGCAGTGTTACAGGGGGAAAGAACACTGAAGCTTTCTTT.

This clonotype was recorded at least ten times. CDR3 sequence (DNA): TGTGCCAGCAGCAAGGCCGGGACTAGCGTCCACGAGCAGTACTTC. Translation gives CASSKAGTSVHEQYF. V usage is TRBV5-5 and J usage is TRBJ2-7; 10 nucleotides align to TRBD2. The junction had 9 bases not matched to a gene; V was cut back by 4 bases and J by 5 bases. Germline V lookup: CDR1 SGHKS, CDR2 YYEKEE (reference sequence). The CDR3 totals 15 residues.

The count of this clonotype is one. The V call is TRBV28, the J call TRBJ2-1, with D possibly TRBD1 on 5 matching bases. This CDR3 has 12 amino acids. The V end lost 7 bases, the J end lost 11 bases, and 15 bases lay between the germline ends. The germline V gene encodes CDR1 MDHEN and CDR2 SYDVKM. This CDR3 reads CASNLDDRKQFF. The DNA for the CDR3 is TGTGCCAGCAACTTAGACGACAGAAAGCAGTTCTTC.

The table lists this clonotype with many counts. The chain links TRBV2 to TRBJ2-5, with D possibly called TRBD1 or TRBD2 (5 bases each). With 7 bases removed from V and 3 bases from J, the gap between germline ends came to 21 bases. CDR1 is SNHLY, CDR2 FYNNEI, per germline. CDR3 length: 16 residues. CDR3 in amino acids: CASKRRAGKGEETQYF. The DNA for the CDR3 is TGTGCCAGCAAGCGAAGGGCAGGGAAGGGAGAAGAGACCCAGTACTTC.

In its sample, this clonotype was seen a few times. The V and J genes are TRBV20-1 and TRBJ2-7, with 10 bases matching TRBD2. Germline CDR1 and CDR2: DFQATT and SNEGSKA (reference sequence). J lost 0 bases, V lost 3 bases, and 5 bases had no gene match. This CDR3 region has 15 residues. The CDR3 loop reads CSARARLAGSYEQYF. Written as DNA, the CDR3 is TGCAGTGCTAGGGCAAGACTAGCGGGCTCCTACGAGCAGTACTTC.

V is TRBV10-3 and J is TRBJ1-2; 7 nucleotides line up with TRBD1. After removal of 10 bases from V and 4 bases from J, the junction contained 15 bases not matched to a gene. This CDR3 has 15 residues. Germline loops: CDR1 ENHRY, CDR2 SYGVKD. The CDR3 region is CATHSTGTASYGYTF. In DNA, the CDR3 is TGTGCCACGCATTCGACCGGGACAGCCAGCTATGGCTACACCTTC.

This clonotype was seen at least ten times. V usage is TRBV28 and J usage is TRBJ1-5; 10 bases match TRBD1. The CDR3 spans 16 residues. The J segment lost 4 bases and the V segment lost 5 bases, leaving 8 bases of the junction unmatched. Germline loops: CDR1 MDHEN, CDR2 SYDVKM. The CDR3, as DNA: TGTGCCAGCAGTCCCGGGACAGGGGCACCTAATCAGCCCCAGCATTTT. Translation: CASSPGTGAPNQPQHF.

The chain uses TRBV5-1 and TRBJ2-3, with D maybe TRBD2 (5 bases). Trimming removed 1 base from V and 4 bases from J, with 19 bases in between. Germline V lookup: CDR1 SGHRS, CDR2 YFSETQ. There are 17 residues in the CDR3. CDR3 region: CASSLRSAGKVSDTQYF. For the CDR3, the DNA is TGCGCCAGCAGCTTGCGCTCCGCCGGGAAAGTGTCAGATACGCAGTATTTT.